The sequence of this TCR beta chain was determined in a study of CD8 T cells in Susac syndrome. Germline CDR1 reads SGHDN; CDR2 reads FVKESK. This CDR3 comprises 12 residues. The V and J ends lost 7 bases and 6 bases respectively, with 9 bases between them. Points on this clonotype: Its antigen remains unidentified.

Overall study findings and caveats: The number of individuals included in the study's TCR sequencing and HLA analysis was acknowledged as relatively small.

Roughly 0.45 to 1 ug RNA was reverse transcribed with random hexamers. TCRdb used MiXCR to reprocess the immunoSEQ multiplex PCR reads, holding one entry per CDR3 protein. The sample contains roughly 110,000 distinct CDR3 sequences, approximately 94% of which appear only once. The diagnostic criteria were recently defined, and patients with Susac syndrome met them for definite or probable disease. The specimen sequenced was CD8+ T cells from PBMCs. The source of this sequence is a human donor with Susac syndrome. The chain links TRBV14 to TRBJ2-2; D is unresolved. The CDR3 region is CASTAIAGELFF. CDR3 sequence (DNA): TGTGCCAGCACAGCCATAGCCGGGGAGCTGTTTTTT.